This T cell receptor (beta chain) was recorded in a study of identical twins. Study results and caveats: Findings came from cross-sectional statistics, without long-term follow-up of donors.

TCRdb redid the calling of the 5' RACE reads with MiXCR, one entry per CDR3 protein. The data hold some 440,000 distinct CDR3 sequences, with roughly 26% observed a single time. Trimming at V came to 5 bases and at J to 0 bases, leaving 7 bases not matched to a gene. The CDR3 covers 15 residues. Germline V gene sequence: CDR1 SGHTA, CDR2 FQGNSA. In the case of this clonotype: Its antigen is as yet unknown.

The data were also submitted as part of a second study, on T cells expressing NK-cell markers.

This receptor was taken from a woman aged 18-30 years in good health. The chain has TRBV7-2 and TRBJ2-7; 7 positions agree with TRBD2. The source material was CD4+ T cells sorted from blood. CDR3 sequence reads: CASSRTSVDSYEQYF. For the CDR3, the DNA is TGTGCCAGCAGCCGTACTAGCGTCGACTCCTACGAGCAGTACTTC.